This T cell receptor beta chain comes out of a study of T cell responses to AZD1222 COVID-19 vaccine. The repertoire was sequenced with immunoSEQ multiplex PCR; TCRdb's copy has only in-frame clones and lacks some. The sample has 73,000 or so clones, 65% to 90% seen once; the top ten hold approximately 5.4%. The CDR3 has 14 amino acids. Germline V CDR1 and CDR2: LNHDA, SQIVND (reference sequence). V lost 6 bases and J lost 3; bases outside the gene matches: 5. The chain uses TRBV19 and TRBJ1-5; 7 nucleotides line up with TRBD1. The sequence derives from an adult in good health. The source was peripheral blood, collected on day 0 of AZD1222 vaccination. For the CDR3, the DNA is TGTGCCAGTAGGATTACAGGGGACAATCAGCCCCAGCATTTT. Its translation: CASRITGDNQPQHF.